This record covers a single T cell receptor (beta chain). As yet, its antigen is unknown. TCRdb's copy holds only in-frame clones and misses some; the assay was immunoSEQ multiplex PCR. The sample yields several thousand clones, around three quarters seen once. This specimen comes from a study of immune evolution from preneoplasia to lung adenocarcinoma. Whole-study findings and limits: Top clone frequencies peaked in normal lung, apparently declining through invasive adenocarcinoma.

The trim removed 4 bases at V and 6 bases at J, leaving 5 bases unmatched. The CDR3 is made up of 16 amino acids. Germline V gene data show CDR1 as SGHNT and CDR2 as YYREEE (reference sequence). J is TRBJ2-2 and V is TRBV5-4; 14 bases align to TRBD2. Input material: FFPE minimally invasive lung adenocarcinoma tissue. The clonotype comes from a person between 60 and 80 years old with lung adenocarcinoma. The CDR3 coding sequence is TGTGCCAGCAGCAAGGGACTAGCGGGAGTGGCCGGGGAGCTGTTTTTT. The encoded protein is CASSKGLAGVAGELFF.